This T cell receptor beta chain was identified in a study of blood T cell repertoires in COVID-19. Study overall: T cells, B-cell-depleted T cells, or PBMCs provided the cDNA or gDNA that served as material.

Seattle-derived patients entered the study during active infection and were followed longitudinally. Clones were read by immunoSEQ multiplex PCR, and TCRdb kept only the in-frame ones, dropping some. Seen here are some 200,000 clones, just under 85% observed once, and the top ten hold around 1%. This CDR3 spans 14 amino acids. CDR1 is SGHKS and CDR2 is YYEKEE in the germline V gene (reference sequence). V lost 4 bases to trimming and J lost 5 bases, with 13 bases between them. The chain has TRBV5-5 and TRBJ1-5, with D tentatively TRBD1 (5 bases). This sequence was found in a man in his fifties or sixties with COVID-19, enrolled during active disease. Sequencing input: peripheral blood. CDR3 region: CASSPKVRDQPQHF. The CDR3 DNA sequence: TGTGCCAGCAGCCCGAAGGTCAGGGATCAGCCCCAGCATTTT.